This TCR beta chain was recorded in a study of T cell responses to AZD1222 COVID-19 vaccine. Study background: Some second doses came at about 4 weeks and others at about 12 weeks; these were pooled. Study-wide points: Among spike-specific TCRs, nearly half reportedly target unmutated variant regions. Donors, mostly white British, included more females; clonal diversity was possibly underestimated. The study found Spike-specific TCR breadth and depth rose after two AZD1222 doses.

CDR3 size: 15 residues. V was clipped by 0 bases and J by 9 bases, with 13 bases between them. Germline CDR1 reads SGHRS; CDR2 reads YFSETQ. Generated by immunoSEQ multiplex PCR, the TCRdb table keeps only in-frame clones and is missing some. Here the sample spans 75,000 to 100,000 clones, roughly 92% being singletons. As for this clone: Its matching antigen is unknown.

This TCR derives from an adult in good health. Source: peripheral blood, taken on day 0 of AZD1222 vaccination. The chain carries TRBV5-1 and TRBJ1-6; D gene unclear. CDR3 coding DNA: TGCGCCAGCAGCTTGGTAAGCCCTCGTAGTTCACCCCTCCACTTT. As protein: CASSLVSPRSSPLHF.